The following is a T cell receptor beta chain sequence with its context. Its antigen is still unknown. This sample stems from a study of siplizumab effects on memory and regulatory T cells. Overall study findings and caveats: Naive T cells appeared more diverse than memory cells and seemed to be major alloresponse contributors. Sequences below about 10^-5 frequency were poorly captured. As a result, only a minor fraction of alloreactive clones mapped to unstimulated subsets. Siplizumab significantly brought down the alloreactive sequences that trace back to unstimulated CD4+ memory cells. The authors could not assign a naive or memory phenotype to roughly 75-95% of proliferating CD4+ or CD8+ clones.

Measured with immunoSEQ multiplex PCR; TCRdb has only the in-frame clones, and not every one. This table holds about 97,000 clones, roughly 90% found once. Trimming shortened V by 1 base and J by 3 bases, and 17 bases separated the two germline ends. The CDR3 runs to 17 residues. Germline V gives CDR1 LNHDA, CDR2 SQIVND (reference sequence). This sequence joins TRBV19 and TRBJ2-3; D gene unclear. The TCR sequence derives from a human donor in good health. Sequencing input: CD4+ T cells sorted from blood. The DNA for the CDR3 is TGTGCCAGTAGTATAGTTTTCGTGCGCGGCCAAACAGATACGCAGTATTTT. Protein product: CASSIVFVRGQTDTQYF.